Sequencing of this TCR beta chain was carried out in a study of cytomegalovirus exposure and HLA in healthy donors. Study results and caveats: In a later analysis, a missense DCLRE1C variant was linked to TCR beta V- and J-gene trimming.

The records omit this donor's CMV serostatus. PCR primers comprised 60 Vbeta and 13 Jbeta primers. Method: immunoSEQ multiplex PCR; TCRdb's copy keeps in-frame clones and lacks some. The sample has just over 65,000 clones, about 81% seen once. CDR1 and CDR2 from the germline V gene are WNHNN and SYGVQD (reference sequence). Losses at the gene ends were 0 bases for V and 9 bases for J; bases not matched to a gene: 7. This CDR3 has 16 residues. This clone has more than one count but fewer than ten. The antigen is undetermined. Sequenced material: PBMCs. This chain connects TRBV10-1 to TRBJ2-1; 11 nucleotides line up with TRBD2. This TCR came from a human donor in good health. The CDR3 loop reads CASSESRLAGGSEQFF. Here the CDR3 DNA reads TGCGCCAGCAGTGAGTCGCGTCTAGCGGGGGGATCTGAGCAGTTCTTC.